Presented here are 10 T cell receptor beta chains from one specimen sequenced in a study of blood T cell repertoires in COVID-19. Clones were sequenced by immunoSEQ multiplex PCR, and TCRdb holds only the in-frame ones, with some missing. The data show 200,000 to 250,000 clones, 85% to 90% seen once. What was sequenced was peripheral blood. Receptor source: a man aged 55-75 years who had recovered from COVID-19.

The chain joins TRBV7-8 to TRBJ2-7, with a weak D call TRBD2 (6 bases). Germline values: CDR1 SGHVS, CDR2 FQNEAQ. V gave up 10 bases and J gave up 0 bases, with 13 bases separating them. The CDR3 spans 13 residues. The CDR3 loop reads CATGTQPSYEQYF. In DNA, the CDR3 is TGTGCCACCGGGACTCAACCCTCCTACGAGCAGTACTTC.

The chain uses TRBV19 and TRBJ2-1, with 8 bases aligning to TRBD1. V lost 7 bases, J lost 10 bases, and 12 bases stayed unmatched. Germline CDR1 is LNHDA and CDR2 is SQIVND (reference sequence). This CDR3 has 14 residues. CDR3 DNA: TGTGCCAGTAAAACGGACAGGGTAGCTGGGGAGCAGTTCTTC. Translated: CASKTDRVAGEQFF.

The V call is TRBV30, the J call TRBJ1-5; a weak D match, TRBD1 (5 bases). The V gene lost 2 bases and the J gene lost 8 bases, with 13 bases spanning the gap. CDR3 length: 13 residues. Germline V gene sequence: CDR1 GTSNPN, CDR2 SVGIG (reference sequence). CDR3 in DNA: TGTGCCTGGAGTCAACAGGTTCAAGAGCCCCAGCATTTT. Translation: CAWSQQVQEPQHF.

The chain carries TRBV24-1 and TRBJ2-7; TRBD2 might be the D (5 bases). Trimming shortened V by 0 bases and J by 2 bases, and 13 bases separated the two germline ends. CDR1 is KGHDR, CDR2 SFDVKD, per germline. The CDR3 extends over 16 amino acids. The CDR3 coding sequence is TGTGCCACCAGTGATTTGGGCTCTAGCAGTCCCTACGAGCAGTACTTC. Encoded protein: CATSDLGSSSPYEQYF.

The CDR3 region has the DNA TGCGCCAGCAGCTTGGGGACAGGGGTGGGCAATCAGCCCCAGCATTTT. The encoded protein is CASSLGTGVGNQPQHF. The V and J genes are TRBV5-1 and TRBJ1-5, with 9 positions matching TRBD1. J lost 2 bases, V lost 0 bases, and 3 bases had no gene match. Germline CDR1 reads SGHRS; CDR2 reads YFSETQ. The CDR3 runs 16 residues. The full variable domain, rest sourced from reference TRBV5-1 and TRBJ1-5, is KAGVTQTPRYLIKTRGQQVTLSCSPISGHRSVSWYQQTPGQGLQFLFEYFSETQRNKGNFPGRFSGRQFSNSRSEMNVSTLELGDSALYLCASSLGTGVGNQPQHFGDGTRLSIL.

V is TRBV6-5 and J is TRBJ2-5; 7 nucleotides align to TRBD1. This CDR3 comprises 15 residues. The V and J ends lost 5 bases and 1 base, in that order; junction bases with no gene match: 7. The V gene's germline CDR1 is MNHEY and CDR2 SVGAGI. The CDR3 sequence: CASSKPQGVQETQYF. CDR3 coding DNA: TGTGCCAGCAGTAAACCGCAGGGGGTCCAAGAGACCCAGTACTTC.

This chain joins TRBV30 and TRBJ2-2; D might be TRBD2 (6 bases). Per the germline V gene, CDR1 is GTSNPN and CDR2 is SVGIG (reference sequence). With 0 bases removed from V and 2 bases from J, the gap between germline ends came to 10 bases. CDR3 length: 15 residues. The CDR3: CAWSVVRGNTGELFF. DNA of the CDR3: TGTGCCTGGAGTGTAGTGCGGGGAAACACCGGGGAGCTGTTTTTT.

The CDR3 is CASSPGTGNSPLHF. As DNA, the CDR3 is TGTGCCAGCAGTCCCGGGACAGGTAATTCACCCCTCCACTTT. This rearrangement joins TRBV27 to TRBJ1-6, with TRBD1 identical over 8 bases. The V gene end was trimmed by 5 bases and the J gene end by 6 bases; junction bases not matched to a gene: 3. The CDR3 has 14 amino acids. Germline CDR1 and CDR2: MNHEY and SMNVEV (reference sequence).

J is TRBJ1-2 and V is TRBV29-1; D is possibly TRBD1 (6 bases). Germline V gene sequence: CDR1 SQVTM, CDR2 ANQGSEA. The CDR3 is made up of 11 amino acids. Trimming left V 6 bases short and J 4 bases short, with 9 bases between. CDR3 sequence reads: CSVGATYGYTF. CDR3 sequence (DNA): TGCAGCGTGGGGGCAACCTATGGCTACACCTTC.

The chain combines TRBV15 with TRBJ2-7; 9 bases are a match to TRBD2. Germline CDR1 and CDR2: LNHNV and YYDKDF (reference sequence). This CDR3 is 16 amino acids long. Trimming cost V 0 bases and J 0 bases; bases outside gene matches: 3. The DNA for the CDR3 is TGTGCCACCAGCAGAGATGGTAGCGGGAGCTCCTACGAGCAGTACTTC. Translation: CATSRDGSGSSYEQYF. Full variable domain (outside the CDR3, taken from reference TRBV15 and TRBJ2-7): DAMVIQNPRYQVTQFGKPVTLSCSQTLNHNVMYWYQQKSSQAPKLLFHYYDKDFNNEADTPDNFQSRRPNTSFCFLDIRSPGLGDTAMYLCATSRDGSGSSYEQYFGPGTRLTVT.